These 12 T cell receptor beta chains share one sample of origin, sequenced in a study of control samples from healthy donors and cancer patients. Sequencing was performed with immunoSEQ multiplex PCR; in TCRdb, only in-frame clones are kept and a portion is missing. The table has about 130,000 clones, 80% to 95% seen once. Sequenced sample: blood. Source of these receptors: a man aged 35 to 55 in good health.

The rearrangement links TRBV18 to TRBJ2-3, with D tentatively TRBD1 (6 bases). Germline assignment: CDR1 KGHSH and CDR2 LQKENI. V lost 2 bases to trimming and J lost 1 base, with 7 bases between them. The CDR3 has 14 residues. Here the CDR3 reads CASSPRQGTDTQYF. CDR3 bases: TGTGCCAGCTCACCAAGACAGGGCACAGATACGCAGTATTTT.

CDR3 in amino acids: CSVTPDTAYEQYF. In DNA form, the CDR3 reads TGCAGCGTGACCCCGGACACCGCCTACGAGCAGTACTTC. The chain couples TRBV29-1 to TRBJ2-7; D is possibly TRBD1 (5 bases). There are 13 residues in the CDR3. V was trimmed by 6 bases and J by 2 bases, leaving 14 bases between them. CDR1 is SQVTM, CDR2 ANQGSEA, per germline.

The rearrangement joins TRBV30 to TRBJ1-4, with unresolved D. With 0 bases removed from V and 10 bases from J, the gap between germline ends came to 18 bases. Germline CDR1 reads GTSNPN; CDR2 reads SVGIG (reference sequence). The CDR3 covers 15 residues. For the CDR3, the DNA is TGTGCCTGGAGTGTACTCGGCCGAGGATTTGGAAAACTGTTTTTT. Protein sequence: CAWSVLGRGFGKLFF.

This chain's CDR3 is CASSSHWGGLPNTDTQYF. CDR3 nucleotides: TGTGCCAGCAGCTCCCATTGGGGGGGACTACCGAACACAGATACGCAGTATTTT. The gene calls are TRBV9 and TRBJ2-3, with 7 bases that match TRBD2. Germline values: CDR1 SGDLS, CDR2 YYNGEE. This CDR3 has 18 residues. With V trimmed by 4 bases and J by 2 bases, 16 bases remained unmatched. Looking up the rest from reference TRBV9 and TRBJ2-3 gives the full variable domain: DSGVTQTPKHLITATGQRVTLRCSPRSGDLSVYWYQQSLDQGLQFLIQYYNGEERAKGNILERFSAQQFPDLHSELNLSSLELGDSALYFCASSSHWGGLPNTDTQYFGPGTRLTVL.

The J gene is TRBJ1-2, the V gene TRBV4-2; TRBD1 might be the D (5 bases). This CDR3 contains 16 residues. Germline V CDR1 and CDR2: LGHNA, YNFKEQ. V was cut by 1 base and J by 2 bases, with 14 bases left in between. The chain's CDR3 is CASSQALQQANYGYTF. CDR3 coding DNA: TGTGCCAGCAGCCAAGCTCTCCAACAGGCGAACTATGGCTACACCTTC.

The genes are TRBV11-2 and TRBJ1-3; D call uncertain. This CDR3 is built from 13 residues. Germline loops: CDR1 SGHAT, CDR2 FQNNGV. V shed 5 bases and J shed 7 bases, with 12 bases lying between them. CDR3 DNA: TGTGCCAGCAGCCCTAACGTGGGGAACACCATATATTTT. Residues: CASSPNVGNTIYF.

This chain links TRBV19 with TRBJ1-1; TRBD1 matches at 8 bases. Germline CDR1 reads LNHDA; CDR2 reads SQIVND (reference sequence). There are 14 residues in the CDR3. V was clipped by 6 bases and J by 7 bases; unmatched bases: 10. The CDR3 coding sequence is TGTGCCAGTAGGCCTCCCGGGACAGGCTTTGAAGCTTTCTTT. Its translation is CASRPPGTGFEAFF.

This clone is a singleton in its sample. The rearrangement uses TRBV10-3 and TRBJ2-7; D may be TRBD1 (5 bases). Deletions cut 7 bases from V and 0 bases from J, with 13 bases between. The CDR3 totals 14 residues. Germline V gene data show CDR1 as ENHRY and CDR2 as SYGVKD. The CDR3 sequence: CAITGHQNSYEQYF. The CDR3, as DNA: TGTGCCATCACCGGACACCAAAACTCCTACGAGCAGTACTTC.

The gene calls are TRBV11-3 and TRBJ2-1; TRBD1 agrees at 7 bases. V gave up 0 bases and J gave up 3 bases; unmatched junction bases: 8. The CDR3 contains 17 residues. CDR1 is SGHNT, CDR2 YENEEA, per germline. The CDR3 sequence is CASSLDLGTVNYNEQFF. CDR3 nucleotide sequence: TGTGCCAGCAGCTTAGATCTTGGGACAGTGAACTACAATGAGCAGTTCTTC.

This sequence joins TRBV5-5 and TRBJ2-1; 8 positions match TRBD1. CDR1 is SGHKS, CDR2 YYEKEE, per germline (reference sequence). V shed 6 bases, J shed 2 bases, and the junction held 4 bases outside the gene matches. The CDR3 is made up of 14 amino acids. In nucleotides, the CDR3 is TGTGCCAGCAACGGACAGGGACCCTACAATGAGCAGTTCTTC. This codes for CASNGQGPYNEQFF.

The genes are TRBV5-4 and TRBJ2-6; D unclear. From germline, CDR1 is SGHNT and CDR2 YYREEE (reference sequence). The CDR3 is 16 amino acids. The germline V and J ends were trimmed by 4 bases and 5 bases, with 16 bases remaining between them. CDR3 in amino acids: CASSTYSTSWANVLTF. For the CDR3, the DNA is TGTGCCAGCAGCACTTACAGTACCTCCTGGGCCAACGTCCTGACTTTC.

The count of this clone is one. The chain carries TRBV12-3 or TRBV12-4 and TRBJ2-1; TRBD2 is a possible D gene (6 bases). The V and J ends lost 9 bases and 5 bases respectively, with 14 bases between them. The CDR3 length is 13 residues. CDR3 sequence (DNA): TGTGCCAGTTTGGGGACGGGGGACAATGAGCAGTTCTTC. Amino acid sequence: CASLGTGDNEQFF.